The present TCR beta chain was sequenced within a study of cytomegalovirus exposure and HLA in healthy donors. Study results and caveats: Reports state that TCR beta sequences accurately predicted most subjects' HLA-A and HLA-B alleles. The number of N-insertions in an Asian-associated ancestry cluster was reportedly below the 666-donor mean in a later analysis.

The PCR used 60 Vbeta and 13 Jbeta primers. Repertoires were generated with immunoSEQ multiplex PCR, while TCRdb's copy carries only in-frame clones and drops some. Recorded for this sample: 35,000 to 45,000 clones. Comments on this clone: Its antigen is unknown.

The length of the CDR3 is 14 residues. V lost 4 bases to trimming and J lost 7 bases, with 18 bases between them. In germline, CDR1 is SGHNT, CDR2 YYREEE (reference sequence). The rearrangement uses TRBV5-4 and TRBJ2-7; D may be TRBD2 (6 bases). The sequenced material came from PBMCs. The sequence came from a man aged 25-45 years in good health and CMV-seronegative. This CDR3 is CASSRGGSLEEQYF. The CDR3 DNA sequence: TGTGCCAGCAGCCGGGGAGGCTCTCTAGAAGAGCAGTACTTC. The variable domain in full, with the rest retrieved from reference TRBV5-4 and TRBJ2-7, is ETGVTQSPTHLIKTRGQQVTLRCSSQSGHNTVSWYQQALGQGPQFIFQYYREEENGRGNFPPRFSGLQFPNYSSELNVNALELDDSALYLCASSRGGSLEEQYFGPGTRLTVT.